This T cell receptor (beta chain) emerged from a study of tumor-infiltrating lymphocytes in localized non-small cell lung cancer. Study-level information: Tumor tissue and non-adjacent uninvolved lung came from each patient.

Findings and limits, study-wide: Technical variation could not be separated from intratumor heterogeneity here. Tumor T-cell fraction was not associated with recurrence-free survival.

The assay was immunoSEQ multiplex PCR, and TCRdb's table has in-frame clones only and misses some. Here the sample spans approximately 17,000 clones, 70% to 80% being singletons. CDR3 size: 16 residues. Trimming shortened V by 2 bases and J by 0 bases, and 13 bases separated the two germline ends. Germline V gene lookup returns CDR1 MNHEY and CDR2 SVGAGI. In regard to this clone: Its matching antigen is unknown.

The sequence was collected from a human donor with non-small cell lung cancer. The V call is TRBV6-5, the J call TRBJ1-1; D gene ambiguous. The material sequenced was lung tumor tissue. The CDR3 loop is CASSYRVGRMNTEAFF. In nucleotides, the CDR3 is TGTGCCAGCAGTTACAGGGTGGGAAGGATGAACACTGAAGCTTTCTTT.